This record concerns one TCR beta chain sequence. At one boundary the junction diverges from the germline segment, which might be a read error. This CDR3 has 14 residues. The entry originates in a study of T-cell memory formation after mild COVID-19. TCRdb independently ran MiXCR on the 5' RACE reads; one entry per CDR3 protein. The sample lists hundreds of thousands of distinct CDR3 sequences; over 20% were seen once. V gene TRBV12-3 or TRBV12-4 combines with J gene TRBJ1-1, with D perhaps TRBD1 (5 bases). Sequences were obtained from PBMCs or a T cell subset sorted from them (not recorded which). The source of this sequence is an adult woman who had mild COVID-19 (a few samples of this study predate the infection). Cell type and time point are not known. In DNA form, the CDR3 reads TGTGCCAGCTGTTTCTCAGGGAGGAACACTGAAGCTTTCTTT. This translates into CASCFSGRNTEAFF.